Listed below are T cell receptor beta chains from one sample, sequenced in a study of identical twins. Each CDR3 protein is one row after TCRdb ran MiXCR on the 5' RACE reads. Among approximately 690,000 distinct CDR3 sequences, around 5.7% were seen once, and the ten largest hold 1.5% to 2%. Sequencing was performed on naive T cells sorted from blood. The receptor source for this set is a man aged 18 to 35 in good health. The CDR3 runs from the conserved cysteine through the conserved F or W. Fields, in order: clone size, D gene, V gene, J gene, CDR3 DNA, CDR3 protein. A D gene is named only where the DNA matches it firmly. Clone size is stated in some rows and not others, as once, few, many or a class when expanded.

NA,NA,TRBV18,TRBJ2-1,TGTGCCAGCTCACCTCGCCCCATAGGGGGGCAGTTCTTC,CASSPRPIGGQFF
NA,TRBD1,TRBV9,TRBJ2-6,TGTGCCAGCAGCTCTGGGACAGGATCTGCCACTGGGGCCAACGTCCTGACTTTC,CASSSGTGSATGANVLTF
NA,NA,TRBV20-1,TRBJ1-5,TGCAGTGCTAGAGTTGGGTCGGATATTCAGCCCCAGCATTTT,CSARVGSDIQPQHF
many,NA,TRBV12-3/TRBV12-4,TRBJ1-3,TGTGCCAGCGCCCACAGGGTCCGGGATGGAAACACCATATATTTT,CASAHRVRDGNTIYF
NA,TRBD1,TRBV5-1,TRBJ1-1,TGCGCCAGCAGTAGTATAGACAGGGGGGAAAACACTGAAGCTTTCTTT,CASSSIDRGENTEAFF
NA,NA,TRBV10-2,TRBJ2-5,TGCGCCAGCCGGGCAAACCCGGGGGAGACCCAGTACTTC,CASRANPGETQYF
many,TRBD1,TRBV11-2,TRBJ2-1,TGTGCCAGCATTTCGGACAGGGCCCTCGGTGAGCAGTTCTTC,CASISDRALGEQFF
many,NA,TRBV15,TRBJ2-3,TGTGCCACCAGCAGATGGGCAGCTAGCACAGATACGCAGTATTTT,CATSRWAASTDTQYF
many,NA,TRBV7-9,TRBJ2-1,TGTGCCAGCAGGACGGAGACCTACAATGAGCAGTTCTTC,CASRTETYNEQFF
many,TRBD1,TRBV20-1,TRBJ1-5,TGCAGTGCTAGAGATTGGGACAGGGAGCCTAGCAATCAGCCCCAGCATTTT,CSARDWDREPSNQPQHF
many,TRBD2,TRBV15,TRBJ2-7,TGTGCCACCAGCGGGATGATTGGGGCTAGCGGGAGACGAGAGCAGTACTTC,CATSGMIGASGRREQYF
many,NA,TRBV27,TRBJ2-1,TGTGCCAGCAGTGGACCGGGGCCTCTCTCAGGCGATGAGCAGTTCTTC,CASSGPGPLSGDEQFF
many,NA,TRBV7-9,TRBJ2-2,TGTGCCAGCATTCCAGGGGCCGGGGAGCTGTTTTTT,CASIPGAGELFF
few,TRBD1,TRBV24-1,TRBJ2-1,TGTGCCACCAGTGGGCGACAGGGGATTAATGAGCAGTTCTTC,CATSGRQGINEQFF
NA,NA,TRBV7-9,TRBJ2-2,TGTGCCAGCAGCTCAAAAGGGTCAGAGGGGGACACCGGGGAGCTGTTTTTT,CASSSKGSEGDTGELFF
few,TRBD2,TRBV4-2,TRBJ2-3,TGTGCCAGCAGCCAAGATCGTTTGGCGGGAGATGCAGATACGCAGTATTTT,CASSQDRLAGDADTQYF
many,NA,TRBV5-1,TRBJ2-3,TGCGCCAGCAGCACCCCAACAGATACGCAGTATTTT,CASSTPTDTQYF
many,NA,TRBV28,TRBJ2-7,TGTGCCACCAGCGAGGACACTGATGAGTACGAGCAGTACTTC,CATSEDTDEYEQYF
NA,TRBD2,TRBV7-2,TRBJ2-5,TGTGCCAGCAGCTTACCGGGACTACAAGAGACCCAGTACTTC,CASSLPGLQETQYF
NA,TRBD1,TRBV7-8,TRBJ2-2,TGTGCCAGCAGCTTAGCGGGCAGGGGGTTGTTCGGGGAGCTGTTTTTT,CASSLAGRGLFGELFF
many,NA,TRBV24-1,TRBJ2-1,TGTGCCACCAGTGATTTTTTCCGGACGCCCGAAGGAGTCTATGAGCAGTTCTTC,CATSDFFRTPEGVYEQFF
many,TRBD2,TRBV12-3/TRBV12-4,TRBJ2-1,TGTGCCAGCACCCCCGAGTATCGTCTAGCGGGAGGCCCCTACAATGAGCAGTTCTTC,CASTPEYRLAGGPYNEQFF
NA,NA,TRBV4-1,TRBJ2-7,TGCGCCAGCAGCCAGGGGAGTTCCGAGCAGTACTTC,CASSQGSSEQYF
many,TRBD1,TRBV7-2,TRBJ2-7,TGTGCCAGCAGCTTAGCGCCCACAGGGGGGTCCTACGAGCAGTACTTC,CASSLAPTGGSYEQYF
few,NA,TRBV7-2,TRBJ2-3,TGTGCCAGCAGCTTAGAGGGCGTAGGCACGCAGTATTTT,CASSLEGVGTQYF
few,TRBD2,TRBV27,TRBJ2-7,TGTGCCAGCAGTTTATACGGGCCAACAGAGCGGGAAGCCTCCTACGAGCAGTACTTC,CASSLYGPTEREASYEQYF
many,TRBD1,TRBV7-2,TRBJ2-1,TGTGCCAGCAGCTGGGGACAGGGGGCCTACAATGAGCAGTTCTTC,CASSWGQGAYNEQFF
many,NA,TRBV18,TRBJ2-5,TGTGCCAGCTCACCACCGGGAAAAGAGACCCAGTACTTC,CASSPPGKETQYF
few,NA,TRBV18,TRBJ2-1,TGTGCCAGCTCACCCCGGGACAACTACAATGAGCAGTTCTTC,CASSPRDNYNEQFF
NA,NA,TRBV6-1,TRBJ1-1,TGTGCCAGCAGAGTCGGGGTTTACACTGAAGCTTTCTTT,CASRVGVYTEAFF
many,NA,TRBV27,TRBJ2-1,TGTGCCAGCTCTTGGGGGTATCGCAATGAGCAGTTCTTC,CASSWGYRNEQFF
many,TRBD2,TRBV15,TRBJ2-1,TGTGCCACCAGCCCCGGGGGGGGCACGGGCAATGAGCAGTTCTTC,CATSPGGGTGNEQFF
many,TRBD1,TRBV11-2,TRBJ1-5,TGTGCCAGCAGCCCCGGGACAGGCGCCAATCAGCCCCAGCATTTT,CASSPGTGANQPQHF
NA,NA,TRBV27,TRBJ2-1,TGTGCCAGCAGTTTATCAGACGGGATGAACTACAATGAGCAGTTCTTC,CASSLSDGMNYNEQFF
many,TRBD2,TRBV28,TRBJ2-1,TGTGCCAGCGGCTTGCCCCTACTAGCGGGGATCAATGAGCAGTTCTTC,CASGLPLLAGINEQFF
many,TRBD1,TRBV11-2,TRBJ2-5,TGTGCCAGCAGCTTACTGTGGGACAGGGGCCGGGAGACCCAGTACTTC,CASSLLWDRGRETQYF
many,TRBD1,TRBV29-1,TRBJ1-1,TGCAGCGTTCGGGAGGGACAGGGGAACACTGAAGCTTTCTTT,CSVREGQGNTEAFF
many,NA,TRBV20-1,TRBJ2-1,TGCAGTGCTAGAGATCGGCGGTGGGGCAATGAGCAGTTCTTC,CSARDRRWGNEQFF
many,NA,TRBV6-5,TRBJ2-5,TGTGCCAGCAGTTACTCGGGATCTCAAGAGACCCAGTACTTC,CASSYSGSQETQYF
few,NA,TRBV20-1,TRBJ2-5,TGCAGTGCTAGAGACCCCCGGGCGGGGACCCAGTACTTC,CSARDPRAGTQYF
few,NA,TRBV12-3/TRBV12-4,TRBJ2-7,TGTGCCAGCAGTTTGGAGGGGTTGAACTCCTACGAGCAGTACTTC,CASSLEGLNSYEQYF
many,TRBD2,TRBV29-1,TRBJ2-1,TGCAGCGTTGAAGATACGGGCGGGAGGGCCGGTTCCTACAATGAGCAGTTCTTC,CSVEDTGGRAGSYNEQFF